These T cell receptor beta chains were read from a single sample in a study of blood T cells in healthy people across ages. TCRdb called the 5' RACE reads again in MiXCR, with one record for every CDR3 protein. The table includes about 1.6 million distinct CDR3 sequences, almost 35% detected once. Sequenced material: blood. These receptors all stem from a woman aged 25 to 39 in good health. Both conserved end residues are part of each CDR3. The D gene is left open where the match is weak. Size tells how often a clone was seen (once, few, many) or the class of an expanded clone, and some rows leave it out.

abundance	v_gene	j_gene	d_gene	CDR3aa	CDR3nt
-	TRBV20-1	TRBJ2-5	-	CSASVEAREQYF	TGCAGTGCTAGTGTGGAAGCCCGGGAGCAGTACTTC
-	TRBV27	TRBJ2-1	TRBD2	CASSTQAGALYNEQFF	TGTGCCAGCAGTACCCAAGCGGGAGCACTCTACAATGAGCAGTTCTTC
-	TRBV29-1	TRBJ2-1	TRBD2	CSGGGDSYNGQFF	TGCAGCGGGGGGGGAGACTCCTACAATGGGCAGTTCTTC
-	TRBV20-1	TRBJ2-3	TRBD1	CSARGGTGWNTQYF	TGCAGTGCTAGAGGAGGGACAGGGTGGAATACGCAGTATTTT
-	TRBV7-9	TRBJ1-2	-	CASSFGPGAYGYTF	TGTGCCAGCAGCTTCGGCCCGGGGGCCTATGGCTACACCTTC
few	TRBV5-1	TRBJ1-1	-	CASSLGGFSEYTEAFF	TGCGCCAGCAGCTTGGGAGGGTTCTCGGAGTACACTGAAGCTTTCTTT
few	TRBV7-9	TRBJ2-7	TRBD2	CASTSGLAGGSPTYEQYF	TGTGCCAGCACCTCGGGACTAGCGGGGGGCTCCCCGACCTACGAGCAGTACTTC
-	TRBV6-5	TRBJ2-5	-	CATQRGETQYF	TGTGCCACTCAAAGGGGGGAGACCCAGTACTTC
few	TRBV20-1	TRBJ1-4	-	CSARRPGVEKLFF	TGCAGTGCTAGACGTCCAGGGGTTGAAAAACTGTTTTTT
-	TRBV4-1	TRBJ1-2	-	CASSQGGAGVSYGYTF	TGCGCCAGCAGCCAAGGGGGGGCGGGAGTTTCCTATGGCTACACCTTC
-	TRBV2	TRBJ1-6	-	CASVGGSFYNSPLHF	TGTGCCAGCGTGGGAGGGTCTTTCTATAATTCACCCCTCCACTTT
-	TRBV5-5	TRBJ1-2	-	CASSLEMDYGYTF	TGTGCCAGCAGCTTGGAGATGGACTATGGCTACACCTTC
-	TRBV20-1	TRBJ1-5	TRBD1	CSIGTGSLIDQPQHF	TGCAGTATTGGGACAGGCAGTCTTATCGATCAGCCCCAGCATTTT
-	TRBV6-6	TRBJ2-7	-	CASSYGSVPLEQYF	TGTGCCAGCAGTTACGGGTCCGTACCCCTGGAGCAGTACTTC
once	TRBV6-5	TRBJ1-3	-	CASSRQGWDTIYF	TGTGCCAGCAGTCGTCAGGGATGGGACACCATATATTTT
-	TRBV3-1	TRBJ2-7	TRBD2	CASSTPTSEYEQYF	TGTGCCAGCAGCACACCGACTAGCGAATACGAGCAGTACTTC
-	TRBV5-1	TRBJ2-1	-	CASSREQGIDYNEQFF	TGCGCCAGCAGCAGGGAACAGGGTATAGACTACAATGAGCAGTTCTTC
-	TRBV4-1	TRBJ1-5	-	CASSQVRQQGQPQHF	TGCGCCAGCAGCCAAGTCCGACAGCAGGGTCAGCCCCAGCATTTT
-	TRBV27	TRBJ2-1	-	CASSFSGINEQFF	TGTGCCAGCAGTTTTTCAGGGATCAATGAGCAGTTCTTC
-	TRBV7-2	TRBJ2-7	TRBD2	CASSFLAGGGYEQYF	TGTGCCAGCAGCTTTCTAGCGGGGGGAGGTTACGAGCAGTACTTC
-	TRBV5-1	TRBJ1-1	TRBD1	CASSQDSTGVVGTEAFF	TGCGCCAGCAGCCAAGATTCGACAGGGGTAGTTGGCACTGAAGCTTTCTTT
-	TRBV11-2	TRBJ1-2	TRBD1	CASSIHRGHYGYTF	TGTGCCAGCAGCATTCACAGGGGGCATTATGGCTACACCTTC
-	TRBV19	TRBJ2-1	TRBD2	CASSSTSGSFYNEQFF	TGTGCCAGTAGTTCTACTAGCGGGAGTTTCTACAATGAGCAGTTCTTC
many	TRBV6-2/TRBV6-3	TRBJ2-3	-	CASSYRDTVGSDTQYF	TGTGCCAGCAGCTACCGGGACACCGTTGGATCAGATACGCAGTATTTT
-	TRBV30	TRBJ1-1	-	CAWSVWNTEAFF	TGTGCCTGGAGTGTGTGGAACACTGAAGCTTTCTTT
few	TRBV12-3/TRBV12-4	TRBJ2-3	TRBD2	CACRTRADTQYF	TGTGCCTGCAGGACTAGGGCAGATACGCAGTATTTT
-	TRBV28	TRBJ2-7	TRBD2	CASGGLAGVRYF	TGTGCCAGCGGGGGACTAGCGGGAGTCAGGTACTTC
-	TRBV20-1	TRBJ2-3	TRBD2	CSARDPWASGRGTQYF	TGCAGTGCTAGAGATCCCTGGGCTAGCGGTCGAGGGACGCAGTATTTT
-	TRBV29-1	TRBJ2-3	-	CSVRPDSTDTQYF	TGCAGCGTTAGGCCAGATAGCACAGATACGCAGTATTTT
-	TRBV10-3	TRBJ1-1	-	CAISEPNMNTEAFF	TGTGCCATCAGTGAGCCGAATATGAACACTGAAGCTTTCTTT
-	TRBV25-1	TRBJ2-7	-	CASSKGVVNEQYF	TGTGCCAGCTCAAAAGGGGTCGTCAACGAGCAGTACTTC
few	TRBV29-1	TRBJ1-5	TRBD1	CSADTGESNQPQHF	TGCAGCGCAGATACAGGGGAGAGCAATCAGCCCCAGCATTTT
few	TRBV2	TRBJ2-7	TRBD2	CAKASGSGYEQYF	TGTGCCAAAGCTAGCGGGAGCGGGTACGAGCAGTACTTC
few	TRBV12-3/TRBV12-4	TRBJ2-3	TRBD1	CASSTKGQGAFGQYF	TGTGCCAGCAGTACCAAAGGACAGGGGGCATTCGGGCAGTATTTT
-	TRBV27	TRBJ2-5	TRBD2	CASRPLAGVSETQYF	TGTGCCAGCCGCCCTCTCGCGGGAGTTAGCGAGACCCAGTACTTC
-	TRBV20-1	TRBJ2-1	-	CSVKTPNEQFF	TGCAGTGTCAAGACTCCAAATGAGCAGTTCTTC
-	TRBV7-8	TRBJ2-1	-	CASSPLEWGANEQFF	TGTGCCAGCAGCCCTCTAGAATGGGGAGCCAATGAGCAGTTCTTC
many	TRBV29-1	TRBJ1-2	-	CSVERSSYGYTF	TGCAGCGTTGAAAGAAGCAGCTATGGCTACACCTTC
few	TRBV7-8	TRBJ2-1	-	CASSSRGYEQFF	TGTGCCAGCAGCTCTAGAGGTTATGAGCAGTTCTTC
-	TRBV9	TRBJ2-5	-	CASSEAVGGQETQYF	TGTGCCAGCAGCGAGGCGGTGGGAGGACAAGAGACCCAGTACTTC
once	TRBV28	TRBJ2-1	TRBD2	CASGGGAGGSRNEQFF	TGTGCCAGCGGGGGAGGGGCCGGCGGGAGTCGAAATGAGCAGTTCTTC
-	TRBV6-1	TRBJ2-3	TRBD2	CASSGVAGLTDTQYF	TGTGCCAGCAGTGGGGTAGCGGGCCTCACAGATACGCAGTATTTT
few	TRBV29-1	TRBJ2-2	-	CSVGRTNTGELFF	TGCAGCGTTGGGCGGACGAACACCGGGGAGCTGTTTTTT
once	TRBV9	TRBJ2-7	TRBD1	CASSANPGQGMSGQYF	TGTGCCAGCAGCGCCAACCCGGGACAGGGCATGTCAGGGCAGTACTTC
few	TRBV4-2	TRBJ2-2	TRBD1	CASSQEPQGARGELFF	TGTGCCAGCAGCCAAGAACCACAGGGGGCGAGGGGGGAGCTGTTTTTT
many	TRBV12-5	TRBJ2-1	TRBD1	CASGLGQGARNEQFF	TGTGCTAGTGGTTTGGGACAGGGGGCGCGTAATGAGCAGTTCTTC
-	TRBV29-1	TRBJ1-2	-	CSVAPRGAYGYTF	TGCAGCGTTGCCCCTCGGGGGGCCTATGGCTACACCTTC
-	TRBV5-1	TRBJ1-5	TRBD1	CASSHGTGGNQPQHF	TGCGCCAGCAGCCATGGAACAGGGGGGAATCAGCCCCAGCATTTT
-	TRBV20-1	TRBJ1-2	-	CSARLVDRNYGYTF	TGCAGTGCTAGGCTCGTCGACAGGAACTATGGCTACACCTTC
-	TRBV5-1	TRBJ2-1	-	CASSLGPSGVVDEQFF	TGCGCCAGCAGCTTGGGTCCTAGTGGGGTTGTCGATGAGCAGTTCTTC
-	TRBV20-1	TRBJ2-2	-	CSARDASRDTGELFF	TGCAGTGCTAGAGATGCTAGCAGGGACACCGGGGAGCTGTTTTTT
few	TRBV20-1	TRBJ2-5	-	CSAIAGGGRQETQYF	TGCAGTGCTATCGCGGGCGGGGGCCGCCAAGAGACCCAGTACTTC
-	TRBV12-3/TRBV12-4	TRBJ2-1	-	CASSSRGSSYNEQFF	TGTGCCAGCAGTTCTCGGGGGAGCTCCTACAATGAGCAGTTCTTC
-	TRBV7-2	TRBJ1-1	TRBD1	CASSLFRGQVNAEAFF	TGTGCCAGCAGCTTATTCAGGGGGCAAGTTAATGCTGAAGCTTTCTTT